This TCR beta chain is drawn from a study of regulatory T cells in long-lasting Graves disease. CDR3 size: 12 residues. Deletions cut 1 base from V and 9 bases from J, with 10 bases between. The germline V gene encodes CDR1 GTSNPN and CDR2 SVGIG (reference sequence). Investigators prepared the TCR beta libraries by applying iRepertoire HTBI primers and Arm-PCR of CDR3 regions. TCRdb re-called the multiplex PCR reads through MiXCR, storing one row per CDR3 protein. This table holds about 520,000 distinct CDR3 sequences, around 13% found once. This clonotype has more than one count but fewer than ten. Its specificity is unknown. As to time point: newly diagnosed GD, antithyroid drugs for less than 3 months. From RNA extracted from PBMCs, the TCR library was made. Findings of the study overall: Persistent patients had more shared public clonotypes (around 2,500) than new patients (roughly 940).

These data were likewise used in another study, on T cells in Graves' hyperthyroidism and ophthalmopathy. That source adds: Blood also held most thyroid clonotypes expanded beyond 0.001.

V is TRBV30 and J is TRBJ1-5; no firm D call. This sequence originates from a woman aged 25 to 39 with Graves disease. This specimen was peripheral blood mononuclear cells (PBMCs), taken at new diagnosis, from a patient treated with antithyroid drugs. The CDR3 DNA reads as TGTGCCTGGAGTGGCTCTTGGGGGCCCCAGCATTTT. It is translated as CAWSGSWGPQHF.